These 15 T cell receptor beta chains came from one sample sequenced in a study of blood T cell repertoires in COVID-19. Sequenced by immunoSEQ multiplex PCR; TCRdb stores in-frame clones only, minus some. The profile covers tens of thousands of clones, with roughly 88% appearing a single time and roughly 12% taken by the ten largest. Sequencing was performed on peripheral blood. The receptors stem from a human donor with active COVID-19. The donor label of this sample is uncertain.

The CDR3 sequence is CASSLGLAGTTDTQYF. In nucleotides, the CDR3 is TGCGCCAGCAGCTTGGGGCTAGCGGGTACCACAGATACGCAGTATTTT. The chain recombines TRBV5-1 with TRBJ2-3, with 8 bases fitting TRBD2. The CDR3 length is 16 residues. Germline lookup yields CDR1 SGHRS and CDR2 YFSETQ. V gave up 0 bases and J gave up 2 bases; unmatched junction bases: 5.

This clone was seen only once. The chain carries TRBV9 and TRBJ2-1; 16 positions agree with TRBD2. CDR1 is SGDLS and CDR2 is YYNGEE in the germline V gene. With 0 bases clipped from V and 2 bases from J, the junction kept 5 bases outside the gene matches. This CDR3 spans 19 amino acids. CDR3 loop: CASSVAEGTSGGAYNEQFF. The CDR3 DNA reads TGTGCCAGCAGCGTAGCGGAAGGGACTAGCGGGGGGGCCTACAATGAGCAGTTCTTC.

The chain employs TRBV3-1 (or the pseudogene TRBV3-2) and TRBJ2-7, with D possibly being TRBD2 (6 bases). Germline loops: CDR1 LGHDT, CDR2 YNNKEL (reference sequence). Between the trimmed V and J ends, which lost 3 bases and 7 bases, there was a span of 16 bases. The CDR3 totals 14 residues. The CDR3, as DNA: TGTGCCAGCAGCCAGAGGCGGGACCGGGGGGAGCAGTACTTC. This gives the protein CASSQRRDRGEQYF.

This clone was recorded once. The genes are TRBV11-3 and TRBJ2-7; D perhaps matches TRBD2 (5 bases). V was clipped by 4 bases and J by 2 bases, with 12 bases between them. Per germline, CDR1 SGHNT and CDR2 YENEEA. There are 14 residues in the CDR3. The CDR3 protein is CASSSPEGTYEQYF. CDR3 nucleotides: TGTGCCAGCAGCTCCCCAGAGGGAACCTACGAGCAGTACTTC.

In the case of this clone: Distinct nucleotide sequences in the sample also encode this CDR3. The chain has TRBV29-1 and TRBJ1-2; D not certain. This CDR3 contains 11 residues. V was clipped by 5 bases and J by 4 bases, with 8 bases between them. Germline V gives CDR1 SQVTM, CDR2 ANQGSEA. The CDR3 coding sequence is TGCAGCGTTCTAGAGGGCTATGGCTACACCTTC. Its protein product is CSVLEGYGYTF.

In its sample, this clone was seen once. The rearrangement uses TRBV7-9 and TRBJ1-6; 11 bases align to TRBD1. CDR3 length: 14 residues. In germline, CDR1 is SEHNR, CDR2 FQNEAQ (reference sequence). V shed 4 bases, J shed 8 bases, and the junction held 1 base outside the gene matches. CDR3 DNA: TGTGCCAGCAGCTGGGACAGGGGGGATTCACCCCTCCACTTT. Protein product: CASSWDRGDSPLHF.

CDR3 coding DNA: TGCGCCAGCAGCCAAGTGGGCAGGGTTTACACTGAAGCTTTCTTT. This gives the protein CASSQVGRVYTEAFF. The V gene is TRBV4-1, the J gene TRBJ1-1, with a possible D match to TRBD1 (5 bases). The CDR3 totals 15 residues. V was trimmed by 1 base and J by 3 bases, leaving 12 bases between them. Per the germline V gene, CDR1 is MGHRA and CDR2 is YSYEKL.

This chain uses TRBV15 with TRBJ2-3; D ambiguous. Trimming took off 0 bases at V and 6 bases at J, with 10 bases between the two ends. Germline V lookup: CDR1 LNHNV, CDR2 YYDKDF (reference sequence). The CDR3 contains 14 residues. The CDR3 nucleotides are TGTGCCACCAGCAGAGACAGGTCGCCGGATACGCAGTATTTT. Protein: CATSRDRSPDTQYF.

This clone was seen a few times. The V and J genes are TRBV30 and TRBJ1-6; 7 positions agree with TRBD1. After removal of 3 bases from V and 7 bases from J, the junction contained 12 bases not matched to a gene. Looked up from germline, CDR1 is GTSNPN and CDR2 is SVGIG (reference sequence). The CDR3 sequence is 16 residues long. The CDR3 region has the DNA TGTGCCTGGAGGTTAGAGGCCGGGACAGTCAATTCACCCCTCCACTTT. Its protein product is CAWRLEAGTVNSPLHF.

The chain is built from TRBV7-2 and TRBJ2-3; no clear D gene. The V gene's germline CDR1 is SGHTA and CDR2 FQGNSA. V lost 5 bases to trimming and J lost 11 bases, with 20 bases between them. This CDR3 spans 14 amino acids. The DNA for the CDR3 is TGTGCCAGCAGCCCCCTTTCTACCATTCGGGTGCAGTATTTT. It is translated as CASSPLSTIRVQYF. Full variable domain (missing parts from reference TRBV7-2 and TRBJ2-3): GAGVSQSPSNKVTEKGKDVELRCDPISGHTALYWYRQSLGQGLEFLIYFQGNSAPDKSGLPSDRFSAERTGGSVSTLTIQRTQQEDSAVYLCASSPLSTIRVQYFGPGTRLTVL.

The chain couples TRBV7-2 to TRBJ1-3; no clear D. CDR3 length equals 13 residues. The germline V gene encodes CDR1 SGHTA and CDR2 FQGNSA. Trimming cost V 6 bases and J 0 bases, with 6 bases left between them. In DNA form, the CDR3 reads TGTGCCAGCAGAGTTAGCTCTGGAAACACCATATATTTT. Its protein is CASRVSSGNTIYF. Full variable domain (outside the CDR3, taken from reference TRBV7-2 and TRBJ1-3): GAGVSQSPSNKVTEKGKDVELRCDPISGHTALYWYRQSLGQGLEFLIYFQGNSAPDKSGLPSDRFSAERTGGSVSTLTIQRTQQEDSAVYLCASRVSSGNTIYFGEGSWLTVV.

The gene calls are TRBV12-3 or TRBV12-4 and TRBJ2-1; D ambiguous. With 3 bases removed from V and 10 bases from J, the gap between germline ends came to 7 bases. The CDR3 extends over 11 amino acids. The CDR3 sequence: CASSLTGEQFF. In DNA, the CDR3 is TGTGCCAGCAGTTTGACCGGGGAGCAGTTCTTC.

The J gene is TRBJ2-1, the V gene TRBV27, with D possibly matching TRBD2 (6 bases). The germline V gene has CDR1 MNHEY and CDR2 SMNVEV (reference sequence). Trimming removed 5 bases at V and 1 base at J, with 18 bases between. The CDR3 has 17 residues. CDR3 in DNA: TGTGCCAGCAGTCGCTCTTCCGGGACTGGTTCCTACAATGAGCAGTTCTTC. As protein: CASSRSSGTGSYNEQFF.

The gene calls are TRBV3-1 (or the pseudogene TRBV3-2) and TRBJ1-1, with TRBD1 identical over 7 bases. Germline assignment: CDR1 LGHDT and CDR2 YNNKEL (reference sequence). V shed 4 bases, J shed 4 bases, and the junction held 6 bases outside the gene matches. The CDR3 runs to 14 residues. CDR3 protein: CASSRGGGVTEAFF. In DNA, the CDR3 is TGTGCCAGCAGCCGAGGGGGCGGTGTCACTGAAGCTTTCTTT.

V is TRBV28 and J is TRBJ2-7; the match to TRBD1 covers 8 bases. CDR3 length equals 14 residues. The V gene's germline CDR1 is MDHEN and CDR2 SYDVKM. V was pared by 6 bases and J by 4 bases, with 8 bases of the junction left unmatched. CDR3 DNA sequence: TGTGCCAGCAGCTACGACAGGGGTGGGTACGAGCAGTACTTC. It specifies CASSYDRGGYEQYF.